Below, 26 T cell receptor beta chains from the same sample are listed, as sequenced in a study of post-analysis software for immune sequencing data. Broader study findings: The five TRBV segments detected at higher frequency in patients than in controls included TRBV5-6, TRBV5-1 and TRBV20-1.

Unique molecular identifiers were carried by the TCR beta cDNA libraries. Each CDR3 protein is one row after TCRdb ran MiXCR on the PCR reads. The data contain hundreds of thousands of distinct CDR3 sequences, around 50% of them singletons. Their antigen targets remain unknown. What was sequenced was blood. The receptors here all came from a girl under 18 with multiple sclerosis.

CDR3 residues: CASSLRTYTEAFF. CDR3 coding DNA: TGTGCCAGCAGCTTAAGAACCTACACTGAAGCTTTCTTT. This sequence joins TRBV7-3 and TRBJ1-1; D gene unclear. This CDR3 spans 13 amino acids. CDR1 SGHTA and CDR2 FQGTGA come from the germline V gene. Trimming shortened V by 1 base and J by 3 bases, and 6 bases separated the two germline ends.

CDR3 amino acids: CASSLSGTWHDTQYF. CDR3 DNA sequence: TGTGCCAGCAGCTTAAGCGGGACCTGGCACGATACGCAGTATTTT. J is TRBJ2-3 and V is TRBV7-3; a weak D match, TRBD2 (6 bases). This CDR3 is 15 amino acids long. The V end was cut by 1 base, the J end by 6 bases, with 14 bases between. Germline V CDR1 and CDR2: SGHTA, FQGTGA.

This clonotype was counted between two and nine times. The J gene is TRBJ2-1, the V gene TRBV12-3 or TRBV12-4; TRBD1 aligns across 8 bases. This CDR3 region has 17 residues. V was pared by 6 bases and J by 8 bases, with 18 bases of the junction left unmatched. The CDR3 nucleotides read TGTGCCAGCAGGCCCAACAAAGGACAGGGAAGAGGTTATGAGCAGTTCTTC. Translation: CASRPNKGQGRGYEQFF.

This clonotype was counted a few times. The rearrangement joins TRBV4-1 to TRBJ2-7; TRBD2 agrees at 11 bases. This CDR3 contains 16 residues. Germline CDR1 MGHRA, CDR2 YSYEKL. After removal of 1 base from V and 3 bases from J, the junction contained 5 bases not matched to a gene. CDR3 sequence reads: CASSQVASGRYYEQYF. DNA for the CDR3: TGCGCCAGCAGCCAAGTTGCTAGCGGGAGGTACTACGAGCAGTACTTC.

This clonotype was observed a few times. This sequence joins TRBV24-1 and TRBJ2-3; 16 nucleotides agree with TRBD2. The CDR3 is 16 amino acids. Trimming cost V 7 bases and J 4 bases; bases outside gene matches: 4. From germline, CDR1 is KGHDR and CDR2 SFDVKD. The CDR3 DNA reads TGTGCCACCAGCCCGGGACTAGCGGGGGGGTCAGATACGCAGTATTTT. Amino acids: CATSPGLAGGSDTQYF.

The CDR3 is CASSVQGSHEQYF. DNA for the CDR3: TGTGCCAGCAGTGTTCAAGGGAGCCACGAGCAGTACTTC. The V gene is TRBV2, the J gene TRBJ2-7; a possible D gene is TRBD2 (5 bases). CDR3 length: 13 residues. Germline CDR1 SNHLY, CDR2 FYNNEI. V lost 4 bases, J lost 5 bases, and 12 bases lay in between. The full variable domain, in which reference TRBV2 and TRBJ2-7 provide the parts outside the CDR3, is EPEVTQTPSHQVTQMGQEVILRCVPISNHLYFYWYRQILGQKVEFLVSFYNNEISEKSEIFDDQFSVERPDGSNFTLKIRSTKLEDSAMYFCASSVQGSHEQYFGPGTRLTVT.

The V gene is TRBV6-5, the J gene TRBJ2-4, with D perhaps matching TRBD1 (5 bases). The DNA end favors TRBJ2-7, so the J call may be wrong. Germline V gives CDR1 MNHEY, CDR2 SVGAGI. The CDR3 is made up of 16 amino acids. CDR3 nucleotide sequence: TGTGCCAGCAGCCATCGTCCAGGGCGCCAAGGCTACGAGCAGTACTTC. It codes for CASSHRPGRQGYEQYF.

The V call is TRBV5-1, the J call TRBJ2-1, with 9 bases lining up with TRBD2. Germline V CDR1 and CDR2: SGHRS, YFSETQ. After removal of 0 bases from V and 6 bases from J, the junction contained 10 bases not matched to a gene. The CDR3 loop spans 17 amino acids. CDR3 amino acids: CASSLAARTSAVNEQFF. In DNA, the CDR3 is TGCGCCAGCAGCTTGGCCGCTAGGACTAGCGCTGTCAATGAGCAGTTCTTC.

The sample holds one count of this clonotype. The chain has TRBV5-6 and TRBJ2-1, with 8 bases lining up with TRBD1. This CDR3 region has 15 residues. Per germline, CDR1 SGHDT and CDR2 YYEEEE. V lost 0 bases, J lost 4 bases, and 3 bases stayed unmatched. The CDR3 nucleotides read TGTGCCAGCAGCTTGGATTGGACAGGGTACAATGAGCAGTTCTTC. Translated, it gives CASSLDWTGYNEQFF. Using reference TRBV5-6 and TRBJ2-1 for the parts outside the CDR3, the full variable domain is DAGVTQSPTHLIKTRGQQVTLRCSPKSGHDTVSWYQQALGQGPQFIFQYYEEEERQRGNFPDRFSGHQFPNYSSELNVNALLLGDSALYLCASSLDWTGYNEQFFGPGTRLTVL.

This clonotype has a handful of counts. This chain links TRBV15 with TRBJ2-5, with 7 bases matching TRBD1. Germline V gene sequence: CDR1 LNHNV, CDR2 YYDKDF (reference sequence). This CDR3 has 15 residues. J was trimmed by 5 bases and V by 1 base; bases with no gene match: 7. The CDR3 sequence: CATSRGRQGIETQYF. CDR3 bases: TGTGCCACCAGCAGAGGCCGACAGGGAATCGAGACCCAGTACTTC.

This chain connects TRBV29-1 to TRBJ1-2; 7 nucleotides agree with TRBD1. V lost 4 bases, J lost 2 bases, and 7 bases stayed unmatched. This CDR3 is 14 amino acids long. From germline, CDR1 is SQVTM and CDR2 ANQGSEA. The DNA for the CDR3 is TGCAGCGTTGCGGTACAGGGGACAAACTATGGCTACACCTTC. Translation: CSVAVQGTNYGYTF.

The rearrangement links TRBV7-2 to TRBJ1-5; D is possibly TRBD1 (5 bases). This CDR3 spans 16 amino acids. V was shortened by 5 bases and J by 0 bases, with 14 bases between the two germline ends. Germline V gene sequence: CDR1 SGHTA, CDR2 FQGNSA. The CDR3 sequence: CASSHRGEGSNQPQHF. As DNA, the CDR3 is TGTGCCAGCAGCCATCGGGGGGAGGGTAGCAATCAGCCCCAGCATTTT. Supplemented by reference TRBV7-2 and TRBJ1-5, the full variable domain reads GAGVSQSPSNKVTEKGKDVELRCDPISGHTALYWYRQSLGQGLEFLIYFQGNSAPDKSGLPSDRFSAERTGGSVSTLTIQRTQQEDSAVYLCASSHRGEGSNQPQHFGDGTRLSIL.

This clonotype was detected ten times or more. The genes are TRBV7-8 and TRBJ2-4; TRBD2 matches 12 bases. This CDR3 has 17 amino acids. V dropped 8 bases and J dropped 6; count of bases not matched to a gene: 14. The germline CDR1 and CDR2 sequences are SGHVS and FQNEAQ. CDR3 sequence (DNA): TGTGCCAGCGCCCAGGTCGCGGCTAGCGGGAGGGGAAACATTCAGTACTTC. Its translation: CASAQVAASGRGNIQYF.

The chain carries TRBV5-6 and TRBJ2-3; maybe TRBD2 (5 bases). This CDR3 is 16 amino acids long. Germline CDR1 is SGHDT and CDR2 is YYEEEE. Trimming took 1 base from V and 0 from J, leaving 12 bases between them. CDR3 DNA sequence: TGTGCCAGCAGCTTGAGGGCTAGCAGAAGCACAGATACGCAGTATTTT. It codes for CASSLRASRSTDTQYF.

V usage is TRBV3-1 and J usage is TRBJ2-5; the match to TRBD1 covers 9 bases. With 6 bases clipped from V and 4 bases from J, the junction kept 3 bases outside the gene matches. Germline V gene data show CDR1 as LGHDT and CDR2 as YNNKEL (reference sequence). CDR3 length: 13 amino acids. For the CDR3, the DNA is TGTGCCAGCAGGGGGACAGGGATAGAGACCCAGTACTTC. Its protein is CASRGTGIETQYF.

V gene TRBV5-1 combines with J gene TRBJ2-5; D is perhaps TRBD1 (5 bases). V lost 0 bases to trimming and J lost 3 bases, with 15 bases between them. CDR3 size: 16 residues. Per germline, CDR1 SGHRS and CDR2 YFSETQ. The CDR3 region is CASSLVRTSPKETQYF. In DNA, the CDR3 is TGCGCCAGCAGCTTGGTGCGGACAAGCCCAAAAGAGACCCAGTACTTC.

The chain combines TRBV20-1 with TRBJ1-1, with a weak D call TRBD1 (6 bases). CDR1 and CDR2 (germline): DFQATT, SNEGSKA (reference sequence). The CDR3 contains 14 residues. Trimming shortened V by 6 bases and J by 1 base, and 15 bases separated the two germline ends. The CDR3 DNA reads TGCAGTGCGCCACCCAGGGGCCCGAACACTGAAGCTTTCTTT. It codes for CSAPPRGPNTEAFF.

This rearrangement joins TRBV7-9 to TRBJ1-4, with D perhaps TRBD1 (6 bases). The CDR3 length is 14 residues. V lost 5 bases, J lost 5 bases, and 12 bases lay in between. Germline assignment: CDR1 SEHNR and CDR2 FQNEAQ (reference sequence). CDR3 region: CASSPGVQNEKLFF. CDR3 bases: TGTGCCAGCAGCCCAGGGGTACAGAATGAAAAACTGTTTTTT.

This clonotype appeared a few times. The rearrangement links TRBV5-4 to TRBJ1-1, with unresolved D. Germline V gene sequence: CDR1 SGHNT, CDR2 YYREEE (reference sequence). The CDR3 runs 12 residues. V was shortened by 0 bases and J by 3 bases, with 3 bases between the two germline ends. The CDR3 DNA reads as TGTGCCAGCAGCTTGGATTACACTGAAGCTTTCTTT. Its protein is CASSLDYTEAFF.

This clonotype was picked up many times. The V call is TRBV10-3, the J call TRBJ1-1; no reliable D call. The V gene lost 7 bases and the J gene lost 0 bases, with 12 bases spanning the gap. The CDR3 consists of 14 residues. CDR1 ENHRY and CDR2 SYGVKD come from the germline V gene. In DNA, the CDR3 is TGTGCCATCATGCCGGCCACAATGAACACTGAAGCTTTCTTT. It specifies CAIMPATMNTEAFF.

In this sample, this clonotype turned up a few times. The chain uses TRBV14 and TRBJ2-1; no reliable D call. This CDR3 contains 15 residues. Trimming stripped 4 bases from V and 4 bases from J, with 14 bases between. CDR1 SGHDN and CDR2 FVKESK come from the germline V gene. The chain's CDR3 is CASSLGRARYNEQFF. The CDR3 nucleotides are TGTGCCAGCAGCCTTGGCCGGGCACGATACAATGAGCAGTTCTTC.

The chain uses TRBV6-6 and TRBJ2-1; 7 nucleotides align to TRBD2. With 4 bases clipped from V and 6 bases from J, the junction kept 12 bases outside the gene matches. Looked up from germline, CDR1 is MNHNY and CDR2 is SVGAGI (reference sequence). The CDR3 loop spans 16 amino acids. DNA for the CDR3: TGTGCCAGCAGTTCACTAGCGATCAGGACGGGCAATGAGCAGTTCTTC. This translates into CASSSLAIRTGNEQFF.

This clonotype came up a few times. One junction end does not reproduce the germline sequence, and a read error may be involved. The chain uses TRBV20-1 and TRBJ2-5; 9 bases match TRBD2. This CDR3 is 13 amino acids long. The V gene's germline CDR1 is DFQATT and CDR2 SNEGSKA (reference sequence). CDR3 sequence (DNA): TGCAGTGCCATGACTAGCGGCCAAGGGACCCAGTACTTC. Protein product: CSAMTSGQGTQYF.

The V gene is TRBV5-1, the J gene TRBJ2-1, with unresolved D. The CDR3 covers 15 residues. From germline, CDR1 is SGHRS and CDR2 YFSETQ. V was shortened by 4 bases and J by 6 bases, with 17 bases between the two germline ends. This CDR3 is CASSPRTPGGNEQFF. In DNA, the CDR3 is TGCGCCAGCAGCCCCCGGACGCCAGGTGGCAATGAGCAGTTCTTC.

This clonotype was observed once. CDR3 coding DNA: TGTGCCAGCAGCTTAGATCGGGGGGGGCGGGCAGATACGCAGTATTTT. It encodes CASSLDRGGRADTQYF. V is TRBV11-2 and J is TRBJ2-3; 8 nucleotides align to TRBD2. The germline V gene encodes CDR1 SGHAT and CDR2 FQNNGV. Trimming removed 0 bases from V and 4 bases from J; junction bases left unmatched: 6. The CDR3 extends over 16 amino acids.

Worth noting for this clonotype: One junction end does not reproduce the germline sequence, and a read error may be involved. This chain joins TRBV7-9 and TRBJ2-1, with 8 nucleotides matching TRBD2. The germline gives CDR1 SEHNR, CDR2 FQNEAQ (reference sequence). This CDR3 contains 17 residues. The CDR3: CASSLDLGGASGNEQFF. Written as DNA, the CDR3 is TGTGCCAGCAGTTTAGACTTAGGAGGGGCTAGCGGGAATGAGCAGTTCTTC.